This T cell receptor beta chain was observed in a study of blood T cell repertoires in COVID-19 (TCRdb year 2020). The study in broad terms: Samples from collaborators originated in the United States, Italy and Spain and spanned both the acute and convalescent phases of COVID-19. The material from the prospective study consisted of cDNA or gDNA derived from T cells, B-cell-depleted T cells, or PBMCs. The dataset comprised deeply sampled blood TCRbeta repertoires from subjects exposed to, actively infected with, or recovered from COVID-19. The repertoires were released in a freely available public database intended as a resource for research on the immune response to SARS-CoV-2. The samples were drawn from the first 160 participants of the ongoing ImmuneRACE study and from 1,254 subjects provided by 6 global collaborators. Nearly every sample came with metadata listing a de-identified subject ID, COVID-19 status, age in years and sex. Where available, HLA class I and class II types were obtained from metadata supplied by the sample provider rather than from assay-based typing.

Collaborating institutions collected whole blood in K2EDTA tubes following their own protocols. For TCRbeta analysis, collaborators shipped samples in one of three forms: frozen whole blood, isolated PBMCs, or DNA extracted from either of those sample types. TCRbeta CDR3 regions were amplified from genomic DNA by means of the immunoSEQ Assay, a bias-controlled multiplex PCR. On the authors' methods: The number of nucleated cells in each sample was estimated by amplification of reference gene primers within the assay. Sequence reads were collapsed and filtered to measure the absolute abundance of every unique TCRbeta CDR3 rearrangement. For each sample, productive Simpson clonality was calculated by taking the square root of Simpson's diversity index across productive rearrangements. The immuneACCESS repertoire file appears here via TCRdb, limited to in-frame rearrangements. These files lack a portion of the clones; in checked studies, under half of the deficit traces to unresolved V genes, and the cause of the others is not known. That table gives V, J and clone size, and the DNA gave D and trimming. The sample table records more than 150,000 clones; around 87% of these occur just once. Of the sample, 2.5% is held by the ten largest clones.

Including the terminal cysteine and phenylalanine, the CDR3 comprises 16 residues. Of all the DNA, just the CDR3 is kept, 48 bases in frame from base 1. CDR1 is given as SGHRS and CDR2 as YFSETQ, both from the germline V gene. As regards this clone: This clone's antigen is unknown. One end of the junction varies from germline; a read error may be responsible.

Results and caveats for the whole study, not just this receptor: How much clinical and demographic metadata was included differed by source and by participant, and the metadata was provided uncurated.

The sequencing input was peripheral blood. The TCR comes from a man in his forties or fifties with active or convalescent COVID-19. The V gene is TRBV5-1 and the J gene is TRBJ1-6; 8 central nucleotides agree with TRBD1. The DNA sequence follows: TGCGCCAGCAGCCCGGGACAGGCCTCCTTTAATTCACCCCTCCACTTT. This sequence encodes CASSPGQASFNSPLHF.